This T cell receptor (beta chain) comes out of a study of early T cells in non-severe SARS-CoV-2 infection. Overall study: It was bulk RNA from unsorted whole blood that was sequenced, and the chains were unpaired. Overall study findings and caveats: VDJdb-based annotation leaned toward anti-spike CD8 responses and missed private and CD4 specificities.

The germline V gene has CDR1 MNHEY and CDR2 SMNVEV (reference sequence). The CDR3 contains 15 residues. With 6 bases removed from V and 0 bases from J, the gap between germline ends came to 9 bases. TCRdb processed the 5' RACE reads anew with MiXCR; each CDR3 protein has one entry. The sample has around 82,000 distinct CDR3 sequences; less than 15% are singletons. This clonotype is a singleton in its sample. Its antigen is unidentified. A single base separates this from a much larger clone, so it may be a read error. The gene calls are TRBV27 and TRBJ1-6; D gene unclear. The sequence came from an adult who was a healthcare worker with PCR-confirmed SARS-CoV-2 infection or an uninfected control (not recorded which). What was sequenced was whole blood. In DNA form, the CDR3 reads TGTGCCAGCAGATGGACGAGCTCCTATAATTCACCCCTCCACTTT. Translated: CASRWTSSYNSPLHF.